A single sample is the source of the 20 T cell receptor beta chains below, sequenced in a study of siplizumab effects on memory and regulatory T cells. Generated by immunoSEQ multiplex PCR, the TCRdb table keeps only in-frame clones and is missing some. The profile shows 50,000 to 60,000 clones, less than 90% of them singletons. Material: naive CD8+ T cells sorted from blood. These receptor sequences come from a human donor in good health.

The V call is TRBV7-2, the J call TRBJ1-2; D possibly corresponds to TRBD1 (6 bases). V lost 8 bases to trimming and J lost 8 bases, with 9 bases between them. CDR1 and CDR2 from the germline V gene are SGHTA and FQGNSA. This CDR3 comprises 10 residues. Here the CDR3 reads CASYDRGYTF. CDR3 nucleotides: TGTGCCAGCTATGACAGGGGCTACACCTTC.

The rearrangement uses TRBV4-1 and TRBJ2-5; 7 positions agree with TRBD2. Trimming removed 3 bases from V and 4 bases from J; junction bases left unmatched: 14. Per the germline V gene, CDR1 is MGHRA and CDR2 is YSYEKL. There are 17 residues in the CDR3. For the CDR3, the DNA is TGCGCCAGCAGCCAGGAGGCCGGAGGACTAGGTGTAGAGACCCAGTACTTC. Its protein product is CASSQEAGGLGVETQYF.

This clone was found a few times. CDR3 in DNA: TGTGCCATCACCCTTCAAACCGGGGAGCTGTTTTTT. It encodes CAITLQTGELFF. V is TRBV10-3 and J is TRBJ2-2; the D is unclear. There are 12 residues in the CDR3. Per germline, CDR1 ENHRY and CDR2 SYGVKD. The V gene lost 7 bases and the J gene lost 5 bases, with 8 bases spanning the gap.

This chain joins TRBV7-2 and TRBJ1-2, with D unclear. V shed 4 bases and J shed 1 base, with 13 bases lying between them. This CDR3 spans 15 amino acids. Germline-derived CDR1 and CDR2 are SGHTA and FQGNSA. The CDR3 loop is CASSYEPLINYGYTF. CDR3 nucleotide sequence: TGTGCCAGCAGCTACGAGCCTCTTATTAACTATGGCTACACCTTC.

This rearrangement joins TRBV5-4 to TRBJ2-1, with D possibly matching TRBD1 (6 bases). With 2 bases removed from V and 8 bases from J, the gap between germline ends came to 26 bases. The CDR3 has 18 amino acids. Germline lookup yields CDR1 SGHNT and CDR2 YYREEE (reference sequence). The CDR3 loop reads CASSLAGVGGRGGDEQFF. DNA for the CDR3: TGTGCCAGCAGCTTAGCAGGGGTGGGCGGCCGCGGTGGAGATGAGCAGTTCTTC.

The CDR3 coding sequence is TGCGCCAGCAGCTTGGACTGGGGGACCTACGAGCAGTACTTC. This translates into CASSLDWGTYEQYF. The chain joins TRBV5-1 to TRBJ2-7, with D perhaps assigned TRBD1 or TRBD2 (5 bases each). The V end lost 0 bases, the J end lost 2 bases, and 9 bases lay between the germline ends. This CDR3 region has 14 residues. Germline V gene sequence: CDR1 SGHRS, CDR2 YFSETQ.

This clone appeared once. V gene TRBV5-1 combines with J gene TRBJ1-1; the D is unclear. Germline-derived CDR1 and CDR2 are SGHRS and YFSETQ. V was pared by 7 bases and J by 1 base, with 2 bases between. The CDR3 has 10 amino acids. As DNA, the CDR3 is TGCGCCAGCGGGAACACTGAAGCTTTCTTT. Its translation: CASGNTEAFF.

The chain links TRBV15 to TRBJ2-2; no definite D call. From germline, CDR1 is LNHNV and CDR2 YYDKDF (reference sequence). V was clipped by 5 bases and J by 7 bases, with 8 bases between them. This CDR3 has 12 amino acids. The CDR3 coding sequence is TGTGCCACCAGCCTTTGGGGCGGGGAGCTGTTTTTT. It codes for CATSLWGGELFF.

V and J are TRBV29-1 and TRBJ2-7; a possible D gene is TRBD1 (5 bases). Trimming took off 1 base at V and 0 bases at J, with 7 bases between the two ends. The CDR3 is 13 residues long. The germline V gene encodes CDR1 SQVTM and CDR2 ANQGSEA. CDR3: CSVEGQSSYEQYF. The CDR3 DNA follows: TGCAGCGTTGAAGGACAGAGCTCCTACGAGCAGTACTTC.

This chain joins TRBV6-1 and TRBJ2-5; 7 nucleotides align to TRBD1. Trimming at V came to 7 bases and at J to 12 bases, leaving 14 bases not matched to a gene. The CDR3 length is 13 residues. In germline, CDR1 is MNHNS, CDR2 SASEGT. CDR3 nucleotides: TGTGCCAGCAATCTACAGGGGCTCTTGGTAGAGTACTTC. Translating gives CASNLQGLLVEYF.

The rearrangement uses TRBV29-1 and TRBJ2-7; a possible D gene is TRBD1 (6 bases). V was pared by 1 base and J by 4 bases, with 11 bases between. The CDR3 runs 13 residues. Germline V gene data show CDR1 as SQVTM and CDR2 as ANQGSEA. The CDR3 sequence is CSVEGARGYEQYF. The CDR3 bases are TGCAGCGTTGAAGGGGCCAGGGGATACGAGCAGTACTTC.

The gene calls are TRBV6-1 and TRBJ1-2, with 12 bases lining up with TRBD1. Trimming removed 2 bases from V and 8 bases from J; junction bases left unmatched: 9. Germline CDR1 and CDR2: MNHNS and SASEGT. This CDR3 contains 16 residues. The CDR3 sequence: CASSESGTGGAEGYTF. The DNA for the CDR3 is TGTGCCAGCAGTGAAAGTGGGACAGGGGGCGCGGAGGGCTACACCTTC.

V usage is TRBV6-5 and J usage is TRBJ1-2; the D gene is possibly TRBD1 (6 bases). This CDR3 region has 14 residues. Trimming cost V 5 bases and J 0 bases, with 10 bases left between them. Germline lookup yields CDR1 MNHEY and CDR2 SVGAGI. In DNA, the CDR3 is TGTGCCAGCAGTCCCGGGACAACTAACTATGGCTACACCTTC. Its translation is CASSPGTTNYGYTF.

V usage is TRBV7-9 and J usage is TRBJ2-5; 8 bases align to TRBD2. Germline lookup yields CDR1 SEHNR and CDR2 FQNEAQ (reference sequence). The V gene end was trimmed by 6 bases and the J gene end by 2 bases; junction bases not matched to a gene: 5. The CDR3 is made up of 14 amino acids. The CDR3 bases are TGTGCCAGCAGTGAGCGGGAGCAACAAGAGACCCAGTACTTC. It codes for CASSEREQQETQYF.

The CDR3 is CASSYSWEGRNEQFF. In nucleotides, the CDR3 is TGTGCCAGCAGTTACTCGTGGGAGGGGAGGAATGAGCAGTTCTTC. V and J are TRBV6-5 and TRBJ2-1; the match to TRBD2 covers 7 bases. The length of the CDR3 is 15 residues. J lost 7 bases, V lost 0 bases, and 6 bases had no gene match. Germline V gene sequence: CDR1 MNHEY, CDR2 SVGAGI.

Only one count was recorded for this clone. The genes are TRBV27 and TRBJ1-6; 9 nucleotides align to TRBD1. This CDR3 has 15 residues. V gave up 4 bases and J gave up 7 bases; unmatched junction bases: 5. CDR1 and CDR2 from the germline V gene are MNHEY and SMNVEV (reference sequence). This CDR3 is CASSSGTGFNSPLHF. CDR3 bases: TGTGCCAGCAGTTCCGGGACAGGGTTCAATTCACCCCTCCACTTT.

This clone was detected only a few times. The V gene is TRBV19, the J gene TRBJ1-1; D not resolved. Germline V gene data show CDR1 as LNHDA and CDR2 as SQIVND (reference sequence). This CDR3 comprises 13 residues. Trimming took 7 bases from V and 2 from J, leaving 11 bases between them. The CDR3 is CASIWRPNTEAFF. The CDR3, as DNA: TGTGCCAGTATCTGGAGACCTAACACTGAAGCTTTCTTT.

In this sample, this clone turned up a few times. This rearrangement joins TRBV27 to TRBJ1-4, with unresolved D. V was pared by 3 bases and J by 0 bases, with 5 bases between. The CDR3 consists of 14 residues. CDR1 is MNHEY, CDR2 SMNVEV, per germline (reference sequence). The CDR3 nucleotides are TGTGCCAGCAGTTTTGATTCAACTAATGAAAAACTGTTTTTT. This codes for CASSFDSTNEKLFF.

The chain uses TRBV7-9 and TRBJ2-3, with D perhaps matching TRBD2 (6 bases). The CDR3 is made up of 15 amino acids. Trimming cost V 5 bases and J 2 bases, with 14 bases left between them. Germline loops: CDR1 SEHNR, CDR2 FQNEAQ (reference sequence). This chain's CDR3 is CASSPNGGATDTQYF. Written as DNA, the CDR3 is TGTGCCAGCAGCCCCAACGGAGGGGCCACAGATACGCAGTATTTT.

The chain employs TRBV27 and TRBJ1-5, with 8 nucleotides matching TRBD1. V lost 5 bases to trimming and J lost 7 bases; unmatched junction nucleotides: 10. The length of the CDR3 is 15 residues. The germline V gene encodes CDR1 MNHEY and CDR2 SMNVEV (reference sequence). The CDR3 sequence: CASSTLYRGMQPQHF. CDR3 nucleotide sequence: TGTGCCAGCAGTACGCTCTACAGGGGGATGCAGCCCCAGCATTTT.